The clone carrying this T cell receptor (beta chain) occurred a few times. The antigen remains unidentified. The data belong to a study of vaccination effects on CD4 cells after COVID-19. Study-wide context: Participants got two doses of BNT162b2 or mRNA-1273 vaccine.

The study, taken as a whole, reports: The study found marked clonal contraction of infection- and vaccine-induced clones late after vaccination.

Before sequencing, viral peptide pools were used by the ViraFEST assay to expand antigen-specific CD4+ T cells. Following 10 days of culture, CD4+ T cells were isolated. The study found no prior SARS-CoV-2 infection in the vaccine recipients, who tested negative for nucleocapsid antibodies. Wells of around 2 million PBMC each were grown with roughly 10 IU/ml IL-2 and approximately 9.6 ug/ml peptides. Profiled with immunoSEQ multiplex PCR; TCRdb holds only in-frame clones, not every one. The sample yields approximately 82,000 clones, roughly 74% seen once. Looked up from germline, CDR1 is MGHRA and CDR2 is YSYEKL. The CDR3 totals 15 residues. Trimming removed 4 bases from V and 2 bases from J, with 12 bases in between.

This receptor was obtained from a human donor who received a COVID-19 vaccine. This specimen was CD4+ T cells from PBMCs cultured with HCoV-229E spike peptides, taken before COVID-19 vaccination. V is TRBV4-1 and J is TRBJ1-3; no firm D call. This CDR3 is CASSRRAGAGNTIYF. CDR3 sequence (DNA): TGCGCCAGCAGCCGGCGCGCGGGCGCTGGAAACACCATATATTTT.